These 10 T cell receptor beta chains were all obtained from the same sample, sequenced in a study of OX40 agonist ivuxolimab in advanced cancers. Here immunoSEQ multiplex PCR was the method, and the copy in TCRdb shows in-frame clones only, minus some. The data contain 20,000 or so clones, 80% to 90% of them singletons. Sequencing was performed on CD4+ or CD8+ T cells sorted from blood, taken in a trial of the OX40 agonist ivuxolimab. The source is an adult with an advanced solid tumor such as melanoma, head and neck, liver or kidney cancer.

The V call is TRBV13, the J call TRBJ2-1; D possibly corresponds to TRBD2 (5 bases). Trimming shortened V by 0 bases and J by 9 bases, and 15 bases separated the two germline ends. The CDR3 contains 15 residues. Germline CDR1 and CDR2: PRHDT and FYEKMQ (reference sequence). The CDR3 coding sequence is TGTGCCAGCAGCTTAGGGGCTAGCCTGCAGGTTGAGCAGTTCTTC. Its protein product is CASSLGASLQVEQFF.

This clone showed up just a few times. This chain joins TRBV11-2 and TRBJ1-1, with 8 bases that match TRBD1. Per germline, CDR1 SGHAT and CDR2 FQNNGV. V lost 6 bases, J lost 7 bases, and 4 bases stayed unmatched. The CDR3 spans 12 residues. The CDR3 is CASRQGGFEAFF. For the CDR3, the DNA is TGTGCCAGCAGACAGGGGGGATTTGAAGCTTTCTTT.

V gene TRBV5-8 combines with J gene TRBJ2-5; 7 bases match TRBD2. The DNA end is a closer match to TRBJ2-7, so the J assignment may be wrong. The CDR3 consists of 15 residues. The V gene's germline CDR1 is SGHTS and CDR2 YDEGEE. Here the CDR3 reads CASSLASRTRNEQYF. The CDR3 DNA reads TGTGCCAGCAGCTTGGCCAGTAGGACTAGAAACGAGCAGTACTTC.

Here the CDR3 reads CASSSFMGGPYNEQFF. The CDR3 DNA is TGTGCCAGCAGCTCGTTCATGGGGGGGCCCTACAATGAGCAGTTCTTC. V and J are TRBV7-2 and TRBJ2-1, with D possibly matching TRBD2 (7 bases). The germline V and J ends were trimmed by 4 bases and 2 bases, with 15 bases remaining between them. Germline assignment: CDR1 SGHTA and CDR2 FQGNSA. There are 16 residues in the CDR3.

V usage is TRBV5-6 and J usage is TRBJ1-5; D may be TRBD1 (5 bases). CDR1 is SGHDT, CDR2 YYEEEE, per germline. The CDR3 totals 14 residues. V lost 0 bases and J 4 bases, leaving 8 bases between the germline ends. The CDR3 DNA follows: TGTGCCAGCAGCTTGGGGGGGTATAATCAGCCCCAGCATTTT. Protein: CASSLGGYNQPQHF.

This chain uses TRBV29-1 with TRBJ1-2, with D possibly being TRBD1 (6 bases). The CDR3 spans 11 residues. Germline-derived CDR1 and CDR2 are SQVTM and ANQGSEA. Trimming stripped 6 bases from V and 8 bases from J, with 13 bases between. DNA of the CDR3: TGCAGCGTCCTACAGGGAGGCGGCTACACCTTC. Residues: CSVLQGGGYTF. Complete variable domain (other parts from reference TRBV29-1 and TRBJ1-2): SAVISQKPSRDICQRGTSLTIQCQVDSQVTMMFWYRQQPGQSLTLIATANQGSEATYESGFVIDKFPISRPNLTFSTLTVSNMSPEDSSIYLCSVLQGGGYTFGSGTRLTVV.

V usage is TRBV29-1 and J usage is TRBJ2-1; 13 positions match TRBD2. The V and J ends lost 0 bases and 0 bases, in that order; junction bases with no gene match: 5. This CDR3 spans 18 amino acids. Germline assignment: CDR1 SQVTM and CDR2 ANQGSEA. CDR3: CSVEDGGLAGSSYNEQFF. The CDR3 DNA is TGCAGCGTTGAAGATGGGGGACTAGCGGGAAGCTCCTACAATGAGCAGTTCTTC.

This clone was recorded a few times. The chain uses TRBV19 and TRBJ1-1; D might be TRBD1 (6 bases). This CDR3 has 14 residues. Germline CDR1 and CDR2: LNHDA and SQIVND (reference sequence). Trimming shortened V by 2 bases and J by 5 bases, and 12 bases separated the two germline ends. The CDR3 sequence: CASSIWGAGTEAFF. CDR3 sequence (DNA): TGTGCCAGTAGTATATGGGGGGCCGGGACTGAAGCTTTCTTT.

This sequence joins TRBV4-2 and TRBJ2-1; TRBD2 matches 9 bases. The V gene's germline CDR1 is LGHNA and CDR2 YNFKEQ. CDR3 length equals 16 residues. After removal of 5 bases from V and 8 bases from J, the junction contained 13 bases not matched to a gene. This CDR3 is CASSKPYGTSSDEQFF. CDR3 coding DNA: TGTGCCAGCAGCAAGCCCTACGGGACTAGCTCTGATGAGCAGTTCTTC.

J is TRBJ2-7 and V is TRBV6-1; the D gene is possibly TRBD2 (6 bases). The V end lost 2 bases, the J end lost 0 bases, and 17 bases lay between the germline ends. The CDR3 extends over 17 amino acids. Germline V gene data show CDR1 as MNHNS and CDR2 as SASEGT. Written as DNA, the CDR3 is TGTGCCAGCAGTGAAAGAAGTTCGGGGGACTTCTCCTACGAGCAGTACTTC. Translated: CASSERSSGDFSYEQYF.